These 14 T cell receptor beta chains were sequenced from one sample in a study of blood T cells in healthy people across ages. Together with a sample-barcoded 5' primer, a J-beta primer mix was included in a second PCR lasting roughly 6 to 12 cycles. TCRdb reanalysed the 5' RACE reads using MiXCR and keeps one entry per CDR3 protein. The repertoire holds roughly 800,000 distinct CDR3 sequences, with roughly 24% as singletons. These data were also reused for a study on T cells of mothers and their children.

The specimen sequenced was blood. These receptor sequences come from a boy under 18 in good health.

The V gene is TRBV6-5, the J gene TRBJ1-1; D gene unclear. Trimming pared 2 bases from V and 1 base from J, leaving 8 bases between. The CDR3 sequence is 14 residues long. The V gene's germline CDR1 is MNHEY and CDR2 SVGAGI. In nucleotides, the CDR3 is TGTGCCAGCAGTTACGGGAGGTGGAACACTGAAGCTTTCTTT. Its protein is CASSYGRWNTEAFF.

In this sample, this clonotype turned up a few times. The CDR3 loop reads CAWERGGDTQYF. As DNA, the CDR3 is TGTGCCTGGGAGCGGGGGGGCGATACGCAGTATTTT. The chain employs TRBV30 and TRBJ2-3; 10 bases agree with TRBD2. V shed 5 bases and J 6 bases; nucleotides not matched to a gene: 2. CDR3 length: 12 amino acids. CDR1 GTSNPN and CDR2 SVGIG come from the germline V gene (reference sequence).

The V and J genes are TRBV4-3 and TRBJ1-2; D is ambiguous. The CDR3 contains 13 residues. Germline CDR1 LGHNA, CDR2 YSLEER. V lost 5 bases and J 10 bases, leaving 17 bases between the germline ends. CDR3 in amino acids: CASSFTKSGTYTF. The CDR3 coding sequence is TGCGCCAGCAGCTTCACTAAGTCCGGAACCTACACCTTC.

The chain carries TRBV11-2 and TRBJ1-1; 8 nucleotides line up with TRBD1. From germline, CDR1 is SGHAT and CDR2 FQNNGV. The CDR3 has 14 residues. Trimming cost V 5 bases and J 3 bases; bases outside gene matches: 5. Here the CDR3 DNA reads TGTGCCAGCAGCAAACAGGGGGGGCACACTGAAGCTTTCTTT. Translated: CASSKQGGHTEAFF.

This clonotype was seen a handful of times. The chain couples TRBV4-1 to TRBJ1-2, with TRBD1 matching over 7 bases. V was pared by 1 base and J by 2 bases, with 4 bases of the junction left unmatched. Germline V lookup: CDR1 MGHRA, CDR2 YSYEKL. The CDR3 totals 15 residues. This chain's CDR3 is CASSQGPDRNYGYTF. For the CDR3, the DNA is TGCGCCAGCAGCCAAGGTCCGGACAGGAACTATGGCTACACCTTC.

The chain uses TRBV6-5 and TRBJ1-3; D is perhaps TRBD1 (5 bases). The V gene's germline CDR1 is MNHEY and CDR2 SVGAGI. The CDR3 has 14 residues. Trimming left V 8 bases short and J 11 bases short, with 22 bases between. CDR3 DNA sequence: TGTGCCAGCGGTTCGGGACTTATTCAAAGCGCCATATATTTT. Translating gives CASGSGLIQSAIYF.

This clonotype came up a few times. This chain connects TRBV20-1 to TRBJ2-1; no definite D call. Deletions cut 6 bases from V and 0 bases from J, with 9 bases between. The CDR3 contains 13 residues. Germline values: CDR1 DFQATT, CDR2 SNEGSKA (reference sequence). The CDR3 DNA reads TGCAGTGCCCTTAGGAGCTCCTACAATGAGCAGTTCTTC. Protein sequence: CSALRSSYNEQFF.

This clonotype was counted a few times. The V call is TRBV6-6, the J call TRBJ2-1; D is perhaps TRBD1 (6 bases). The assigned J gene may be wrong: the sequence end matches TRBJ2-7 better. The germline gives CDR1 MNHNY, CDR2 SVGAGI (reference sequence). The CDR3 runs 15 residues. This chain's CDR3 is CASSSVRQAPYEQYF. The CDR3 DNA reads TGTGCCAGCAGTTCCGTCCGACAGGCACCCTACGAGCAGTACTTC.

The chain recombines TRBV24-1 with TRBJ2-3; maybe TRBD1 (5 bases). This CDR3 contains 12 residues. Germline V gene data show CDR1 as KGHDR and CDR2 as SFDVKD. Trimming shortened V by 7 bases and J by 3 bases, and 7 bases separated the two germline ends. The CDR3 sequence is CATSYRTDTQYF. In DNA, the CDR3 is TGTGCCACCAGCTACAGGACAGATACGCAGTATTTT.

This clonotype was counted only a few times. For the CDR3, the DNA is TGTGCCAGCAGCTTGGTAACGGAGGAAGATACGCAGTATTTT. Encoded protein: CASSLVTEEDTQYF. V usage is TRBV5-5 and J usage is TRBJ2-3, with D possibly TRBD2 on 5 matching bases. Germline V gene sequence: CDR1 SGHKS, CDR2 YYEKEE (reference sequence). Trimming took 0 bases from V and 5 from J, leaving 10 bases between them. The CDR3 covers 14 residues.

The V gene is TRBV28, the J gene TRBJ2-7; the match to TRBD1 covers 7 bases. Germline loops: CDR1 MDHEN, CDR2 SYDVKM. V shed 5 bases, J shed 2 bases, and the junction held 6 bases outside the gene matches. The length of the CDR3 is 14 residues. CDR3 sequence reads: CASSPAGTAYEQYF. In DNA form, the CDR3 reads TGTGCCAGCAGTCCCGCCGGGACAGCCTACGAGCAGTACTTC.

This clonotype was detected a few times. The chain links TRBV28 to TRBJ2-5; the match to TRBD1 covers 7 bases. Germline V gene sequence: CDR1 MDHEN, CDR2 SYDVKM. The CDR3 extends over 14 amino acids. Trimming took 7 bases from V and 3 from J; bases not matched to a gene: 8. CDR3 sequence: CASNFEGAEETQYF. Here the CDR3 DNA reads TGTGCCAGCAACTTCGAGGGGGCGGAAGAGACCCAGTACTTC.

This clonotype has a handful of counts. CDR3 bases: TGTGCCAGCAAGGATCCTAGGACGGTAGAGACCCAGTACTTC. Protein sequence: CASKDPRTVETQYF. The rearrangement links TRBV2 to TRBJ2-5; no definite D call. V was pared by 7 bases and J by 4 bases, with 16 bases between. Germline CDR1 SNHLY, CDR2 FYNNEI. This CDR3 region has 14 residues.

The chain combines TRBV29-1 with TRBJ2-4; D gene ambiguous. V was clipped by 2 bases and J by 0 bases, with 5 bases between them. Germline loops: CDR1 SQVTM, CDR2 ANQGSEA. CDR3 length equals 13 residues. As DNA, the CDR3 is TGCAGCGTTGAACCGCAAGCCAAAAACATTCAGTACTTC. Its protein is CSVEPQAKNIQYF.